Below are 22 T cell receptor beta chains sequenced from a single sample in a study of spatial heterogeneity in lung cancer. A single record per CDR3 protein comes from TCRdb applying MiXCR to the 5' RACE reads. The sample holds around 25,000 distinct CDR3 sequences, approximately 5.1% seen once. The time point here: blood at routine non-recurrence follow-up after resection. Sequenced here: PBMCs, sampled at follow-up. The receptors shown here come from a female donor with early-stage non-small cell lung cancer.

This clonotype was seen ten or more times. The chain combines TRBV29-1 with TRBJ1-2; D perhaps matches TRBD1 (5 bases). The CDR3 has 13 residues. Germline V gene sequence: CDR1 SQVTM, CDR2 ANQGSEA. The V end lost 6 bases, the J end lost 3 bases, and 14 bases lay between the germline ends. CDR3 amino acids: CSVSTGLDYGYTF. CDR3 DNA: TGCAGCGTCAGCACGGGGCTCGACTATGGCTACACCTTC.

This clonotype was seen at least ten times. The J gene is TRBJ2-2, the V gene TRBV25-1; D is unresolved. This CDR3 region has 14 residues. V lost 5 bases, J lost 2 bases, and 9 bases lay in between. Germline V lookup: CDR1 MGHDK, CDR2 SYGVNS. The CDR3 is CASSRDYNTGELFF. Written as DNA, the CDR3 is TGTGCCAGCAGTAGGGATTATAACACCGGGGAGCTGTTTTTT.

This clonotype is classed as medium-sized. The V call is TRBV4-3, the J call TRBJ1-1; unclear D gene. Deletions cut 0 bases from V and 0 bases from J, with 5 bases between. Germline V gene sequence: CDR1 LGHNA, CDR2 YSLEER. The CDR3 length is 14 residues. This chain's CDR3 is CASSQDGLNTEAFF. Here the CDR3 DNA reads TGCGCCAGCAGCCAAGATGGGCTGAACACTGAAGCTTTCTTT.

Many counts were recorded for this clonotype. The gene calls are TRBV28 and TRBJ1-2; possibly TRBD1 for D (5 bases). V gave up 6 bases and J gave up 1 base, with 9 bases separating them. The germline gives CDR1 MDHEN, CDR2 SYDVKM. The length of the CDR3 is 13 residues. The CDR3 region is CASRGQGNYGYTF. CDR3 in DNA: TGTGCCAGCAGGGGCCAGGGTAACTATGGCTACACCTTC.

The V and J genes are TRBV7-2 and TRBJ2-1, with 10 bases that match TRBD2. V lost 6 bases and J lost 5; bases outside the gene matches: 7. The germline V gene has CDR1 SGHTA and CDR2 FQGNSA. CDR3 length: 15 amino acids. The CDR3 region is CASRQATSGHNEQFF. The CDR3 coding sequence is TGTGCCAGCAGACAGGCGACTAGCGGGCACAATGAGCAGTTCTTC.

This clonotype showed up many times. The chain has TRBV2 and TRBJ1-1; TRBD1 is a possible D gene (5 bases). Trimming left V 6 bases short and J 1 base short, with 21 bases between. CDR1 is SNHLY and CDR2 is FYNNEI in the germline V gene. The CDR3 runs to 17 residues. DNA of the CDR3: TGTGCCAGCAGCGACAACGATGGAGGGGCACCGAACACTGAAGCTTTCTTT. It encodes CASSDNDGGAPNTEAFF.

In its sample, this clonotype was seen many times. This rearrangement joins TRBV3-1 to TRBJ2-1, with TRBD1 as a possible D gene (5 bases). V lost 0 bases to trimming and J lost 12 bases, with 15 bases between them. This CDR3 is 14 amino acids long. Germline V lookup: CDR1 LGHDT, CDR2 YNNKEL (reference sequence). CDR3 protein: CASSQDASSRGQFF. The CDR3 bases are TGTGCCAGCAGCCAAGATGCGTCTTCTAGGGGGCAGTTCTTC.

This clonotype was seen many times. V gene TRBV28 combines with J gene TRBJ1-5; D gene uncertain. CDR1 and CDR2 from the germline V gene are MDHEN and SYDVKM. This CDR3 region has 13 residues. V was clipped by 8 bases and J by 1 base, with 9 bases between them. CDR3 region: CASSRLSNQPQHF. As DNA, the CDR3 is TGTGCCAGCTCGCGGCTGAGCAATCAGCCCCAGCATTTT.

This clonotype has ten or more counts. The genes are TRBV7-2 and TRBJ2-5, with D possibly matching TRBD2 (6 bases). CDR1 and CDR2 (germline): SGHTA, FQGNSA. The CDR3 sequence is 20 residues long. With 4 bases removed from V and 2 bases from J, the gap between germline ends came to 29 bases. Written as DNA, the CDR3 is TGTGCCAGCAGCTCCCTAGGCTGGGGGAAGGGAGGTGGTAAGCAAGAGACCCAGTACTTC. This encodes CASSSLGWGKGGGKQETQYF.

This clonotype has at least ten counts. The gene calls are TRBV28 and TRBJ1-2; D call uncertain. Germline lookup yields CDR1 MDHEN and CDR2 SYDVKM. The CDR3 has 13 residues. V lost 2 bases to trimming and J lost 2 bases, with 6 bases between them. The CDR3 loop reads CASSLASNYGYTF. The CDR3 DNA is TGTGCCAGCAGTTTAGCGAGCAACTATGGCTACACCTTC.

With respect to this clonotype: A much larger clone differs by one base, so this may be a read error. Because the CDR3 is missing its conserved closing phenylalanine or tryptophan, this is likely a read error. This chain connects TRBV4-3 to TRBJ2-7, with 8 bases aligning to TRBD2. The trim removed 4 bases at V and 2 bases at J, leaving 10 bases unmatched. Germline CDR1 LGHNA, CDR2 YSLEER. The CDR3 covers 16 residues. The CDR3 sequence is CASSRVIGGGPYEQYS. In DNA, the CDR3 is TGCGCCAGCAGCCGGGTGATCGGGGGGGGGCCCTACGAGCAGTACTCC.

The chain is built from TRBV3-1 and TRBJ2-2, with 8 bases aligning to TRBD2. Germline V gives CDR1 LGHDT, CDR2 YNNKEL (reference sequence). The CDR3 totals 14 residues. J lost 4 bases, V lost 3 bases, and 1 base had no gene match. The CDR3 here is CASSHRGGTGELFF. CDR3 sequence (DNA): TGTGCCAGCAGCCACCGGGGGGGCACCGGGGAGCTGTTTTTT.

In its sample, this clonotype was seen many times. V and J are TRBV7-2 and TRBJ2-1, with D perhaps given as TRBD1 or TRBD2 (5 bases each). The CDR3 consists of 17 residues. Trimming took 4 bases from V and 0 from J, leaving 16 bases between them. Germline CDR1 and CDR2: SGHTA and FQGNSA. The CDR3 sequence: CASSSSLVGGSYNEQFF. In nucleotides, the CDR3 is TGTGCCAGCAGCTCCTCGCTTGTTGGGGGCTCCTACAATGAGCAGTTCTTC.

This clonotype was seen repeatedly, ten times or more. CDR3 coding DNA: TGTGCCAGCAGCCCGCCCTCCTACAATGAGCAGTTCTTC. Its translation is CASSPPSYNEQFF. This chain connects TRBV7-8 to TRBJ2-1; D is uncertain. Trimming left V 5 bases short and J 0 bases short, with 5 bases between. The CDR3 length is 13 residues. The germline CDR1 and CDR2 sequences are SGHVS and FQNEAQ.

This clonotype was seen many times. The chain employs TRBV4-3 and TRBJ1-1; 8 nucleotides align to TRBD1. CDR1 and CDR2 (germline): LGHNA, YSLEER. Trimming at V came to 4 bases and at J to 4 bases, leaving 5 bases not matched to a gene. The CDR3 spans 14 residues. As DNA, the CDR3 is TGCGCCAGCAGCCCCAGGGGGCGAGTCACTGAAGCTTTCTTT. Protein: CASSPRGRVTEAFF.

There are many counts of this clonotype. The V gene is TRBV12-3 or TRBV12-4, the J gene TRBJ2-5; possible D gene TRBD2, 5 bases. With 2 bases removed from V and 3 bases from J, the gap between germline ends came to 13 bases. The CDR3 consists of 15 residues. This CDR3 reads CASSLFGPGKETQYF. For the CDR3, the DNA is TGTGCCAGCAGTTTATTCGGTCCGGGGAAAGAGACCCAGTACTTC.

This clonotype was counted at least ten times. This chain links TRBV30 with TRBJ2-7, with a weak D call TRBD1 (5 bases). With 5 bases removed from V and 0 bases from J, the gap between germline ends came to 8 bases. Germline V gene sequence: CDR1 GTSNPN, CDR2 SVGIG (reference sequence). The CDR3 contains 12 residues. As DNA, the CDR3 is TGTGCCTGGGGGGCCCTCTCCTACGAGCAGTACTTC. Translating gives CAWGALSYEQYF.

This clonotype showed up many times. The chain carries TRBV11-1 and TRBJ2-3; TRBD1 aligns across 7 bases. This CDR3 is built from 14 residues. CDR1 is SGHAT, CDR2 FQDESV, per germline (reference sequence). V gave up 5 bases and J gave up 1 base; unmatched junction bases: 3. The CDR3 is CASSLGTGTDTQYF. CDR3 nucleotide sequence: TGTGCCAGCAGCCTCGGGACAGGCACAGATACGCAGTATTTT. Complete variable domain (other parts from reference TRBV11-1 and TRBJ2-3): EAEVAQSPRYKITEKSQAVAFWCDPISGHATLYWYRQILGQGPELLVQFQDESVVDDSQLPKDRFSAERLKGVDSTLKIQPAELGDSAMYLCASSLGTGTDTQYFGPGTRLTVL.

This clonotype was seen repeatedly, ten times or more. This chain links TRBV12-3 or TRBV12-4 with TRBJ2-2; 9 positions agree with TRBD2. The CDR3 has 16 amino acids. J gave up 2 bases and V 2 bases, and 3 bases lay outside the gene matches. The chain's CDR3 is CASSLYLAGNTGELFF. The CDR3 DNA reads as TGTGCCAGCAGTTTATACCTAGCGGGAAACACCGGGGAGCTGTTTTTT.

This clonotype was found many times. J is TRBJ2-7 and V is TRBV20-1; D is possibly TRBD2 (5 bases). The germline V gene encodes CDR1 DFQATT and CDR2 SNEGSKA (reference sequence). Trimming left V 6 bases short and J 2 bases short, with 14 bases between. CDR3 size: 13 residues. The CDR3 loop is CSAARSGTYEQYF. The CDR3 nucleotides are TGCAGTGCCGCGAGGAGCGGTACCTACGAGCAGTACTTC.

A note on this clonotype: A junction end diverges from the germline sequence, so it may reflect a read error. The rearrangement joins TRBV6-5 to TRBJ2-1; D remains unclear. This CDR3 region has 12 residues. Germline CDR1 and CDR2: MNHEY and SVGAGI. The CDR3 DNA reads TGTGCCGGCAGCGCCACTGCGAGCGAGCAGTTCTTC. This codes for CAGSATASEQFF.

The CDR3 DNA follows: TGTGCCAGCAGTTCCCGCGGGGTCAACACTGAAGCTTTCTTT. Amino acid sequence: CASSSRGVNTEAFF. This chain links TRBV6-5 with TRBJ1-1; unclear D gene. Germline values: CDR1 MNHEY, CDR2 SVGAGI. This CDR3 is 14 amino acids long. V was shortened by 4 bases and J by 2 bases, with 11 bases between the two germline ends.